The 25 T cell receptor beta chains listed next were all sequenced from one sample in a study of OX40 agonist ivuxolimab in advanced cancers. Measured with immunoSEQ multiplex PCR; TCRdb has only the in-frame clones, and not every one. The data contain some 25,000 clones, 73% of them singletons. Sequences were derived from CD4+ or CD8+ T cells sorted from blood, sampled in a trial of the OX40 agonist ivuxolimab. All receptors derive from an adult with an advanced solid tumor such as melanoma, head and neck, liver or kidney cancer.

V usage is TRBV4-1 and J usage is TRBJ1-4, with unresolved D. Trimming took 3 bases from V and 6 from J, leaving 14 bases between them. The CDR3 has 15 residues. Looked up from germline, CDR1 is MGHRA and CDR2 is YSYEKL. The CDR3 region has the DNA TGCGCCAGCAGCCAGTGGAGGAGGGAGGATGAAAAACTGTTTTTT. Translation gives CASSQWRREDEKLFF.

Written as DNA, the CDR3 is TGCAGCGTACCCCACCGAACCGGGGAGCTGTTTTTT. Translated, it gives CSVPHRTGELFF. The rearrangement joins TRBV29-1 to TRBJ2-2, with D uncertain. Germline loops: CDR1 SQVTM, CDR2 ANQGSEA. V lost 6 bases and J 5 bases, leaving 10 bases between the germline ends. CDR3 length equals 12 residues.

The chain couples TRBV28 to TRBJ2-7, with D perhaps matching TRBD1 or TRBD2 (6 bases each). CDR1 and CDR2 from the germline V gene are MDHEN and SYDVKM. Trimming shortened V by 5 bases and J by 2 bases, and 13 bases separated the two germline ends. This CDR3 is 14 amino acids long. CDR3 sequence (DNA): TGTGCCAGCAGTCCAGGGGACTTACCCTACGAGCAGTACTTC. Residues: CASSPGDLPYEQYF.

This clone was recorded a few times. The chain combines TRBV2 with TRBJ1-3, with TRBD1 identical over 9 bases. CDR1 is SNHLY and CDR2 is FYNNEI in the germline V gene. The CDR3 loop spans 13 amino acids. The V segment lost 8 bases and the J segment 4 bases; nucleotides outside the gene matches: 3. In nucleotides, the CDR3 is TGTGCCAGCGGGGACAGGGCCGGAAACACCATATATTTT. Residues: CASGDRAGNTIYF. The entire variable domain, with the rest obtained from reference TRBV2 and TRBJ1-3, is as follows: EPEVTQTPSHQVTQMGQEVILRCVPISNHLYFYWYRQILGQKVEFLVSFYNNEISEKSEIFDDQFSVERPDGSNFTLKIRSTKLEDSAMYFCASGDRAGNTIYFGEGSWLTVV.

The chain has TRBV5-1 and TRBJ2-5; D may be TRBD2 (7 bases). The germline V and J ends were trimmed by 0 bases and 1 base, with 16 bases remaining between them. The CDR3 sequence is 17 residues long. Germline V gene data show CDR1 as SGHRS and CDR2 as YFSETQ. The DNA of the CDR3 is TGCGCCAGCAGCTTGGGCTTAAACGGGGGGCTCCAAGAGACCCAGTACTTC. Amino acid sequence: CASSLGLNGGLQETQYF.

The chain has TRBV4-3 and TRBJ1-2; perhaps TRBD1 as D (6 bases). Germline assignment: CDR1 LGHNA and CDR2 YSLEER. Trimming left V 4 bases short and J 2 bases short, with 14 bases between. The CDR3 runs 15 residues. CDR3 residues: CASSPEQGLNYGYTF. The CDR3 nucleotides are TGCGCCAGCAGCCCCGAACAGGGATTGAACTATGGCTACACCTTC.

The genes are TRBV9 and TRBJ2-2, with a possible D match to TRBD2 (5 bases). Germline CDR1 reads SGDLS; CDR2 reads YYNGEE. This CDR3 is built from 16 residues. Trimming cost V 0 bases and J 4 bases, with 13 bases left between them. The CDR3 spells CASSVDVGGTTGELFF. DNA of the CDR3: TGTGCCAGCAGCGTAGATGTCGGAGGCACCACCGGGGAGCTGTTTTTT.

The chain recombines TRBV4-1 with TRBJ2-3; 8 bases fit TRBD2. Germline loops: CDR1 MGHRA, CDR2 YSYEKL. This CDR3 is 16 amino acids long. Losses at the gene ends were 1 base for V and 4 bases for J; bases not matched to a gene: 7. The CDR3 DNA reads as TGCGCCAGCAGCCAAGGGGGGGCGGGGGGCCCAGATACGCAGTATTTT. It yields the protein CASSQGGAGGPDTQYF.

V gene TRBV4-1 combines with J gene TRBJ2-6; no firm D call. Looked up from germline, CDR1 is MGHRA and CDR2 is YSYEKL. CDR3 size: 19 residues. V lost 0 bases and J 0 bases, leaving 15 bases between the germline ends. CDR3 coding DNA: TGCGCCAGCAGCCAAGACAGCCTAATGACCTCCTCTGGGGCCAACGTCCTGACTTTC. Translation gives CASSQDSLMTSSGANVLTF.

This chain joins TRBV28 and TRBJ2-7, with 7 bases that match TRBD1. J gave up 4 bases and V 3 bases, and 3 bases lay outside the gene matches. This CDR3 comprises 13 residues. Germline lookup yields CDR1 MDHEN and CDR2 SYDVKM. CDR3 nucleotides: TGTGCCAGCAGTTTGACAGGGATATACGAGCAGTACTTC. This translates into CASSLTGIYEQYF. The full variable domain, rest sourced from reference TRBV28 and TRBJ2-7, is DVKVTQSSRYLVKRTGEKVFLECVQDMDHENMFWYRQDPGLGLRLIYFSYDVKMKEKGDIPEGYSVSREKKERFSLILESASTNQTSMYLCASSLTGIYEQYFGPGTRLTVT.

The chain is built from TRBV19 and TRBJ1-1; no clear D. Trimming left V 1 base short and J 1 base short, with 10 bases between. Germline lookup yields CDR1 LNHDA and CDR2 SQIVND (reference sequence). The CDR3 contains 15 residues. The CDR3 here is CASSIAPTPNTEAFF. CDR3 nucleotide sequence: TGTGCCAGTAGTATAGCTCCTACCCCGAACACTGAAGCTTTCTTT.

V is TRBV6-5 and J is TRBJ2-7, with TRBD1 matching over 7 bases. In germline, CDR1 is MNHEY, CDR2 SVGAGI. The CDR3 is made up of 14 amino acids. With 8 bases clipped from V and 5 bases from J, the junction kept 12 bases outside the gene matches. DNA of the CDR3: TGTGCCAGCCCCCGGACAGGAAGGTCGGACGAGCAGTACTTC. It codes for CASPRTGRSDEQYF.

The gene calls are TRBV4-1 and TRBJ1-5; D remains ambiguous. V dropped 1 base and J dropped 7 bases, with 14 bases sitting between them. Germline V gives CDR1 MGHRA, CDR2 YSYEKL. This CDR3 contains 15 residues. CDR3 amino acids: CASSQGLGSGQPQHF. The CDR3 coding sequence is TGCGCCAGCAGCCAAGGCTTAGGGTCGGGCCAGCCCCAGCATTTT.

The CDR3 DNA reads as TGTGCCAGCAGCACCTTAGCGTCTTACCAAGAGACCCAGTACTTC. As protein: CASSTLASYQETQYF. The chain joins TRBV2 to TRBJ2-5; D possibly corresponds to TRBD2 (5 bases). The CDR3 contains 15 residues. Per germline, CDR1 SNHLY and CDR2 FYNNEI. The germline V and J ends were trimmed by 6 bases and 0 bases, with 14 bases remaining between them.

The J gene is TRBJ2-5, the V gene TRBV9; tentatively, D is TRBD2 (5 bases). Looked up from germline, CDR1 is SGDLS and CDR2 is YYNGEE. The CDR3 has 13 residues. The V gene lost 7 bases and the J gene lost 1 base, with 11 bases spanning the gap. The CDR3 DNA is TGTGCCAGCGGAGGCAGGCTCCAAGAGACCCAGTACTTC. This sequence encodes CASGGRLQETQYF.

The chain links TRBV5-1 to TRBJ2-2; a possible D gene is TRBD2 (6 bases). V was cut by 5 bases and J by 5 bases, with 13 bases left in between. The CDR3 has 14 amino acids. Per the germline V gene, CDR1 is SGHRS and CDR2 is YFSETQ. The CDR3 spells CASRSGTGTGELFF. Here the CDR3 DNA reads TGCGCCAGCAGGTCCGGGACTGGTACCGGGGAGCTGTTTTTT.

The chain has TRBV6-1 and TRBJ2-7; 9 nucleotides agree with TRBD1. Germline V gene data show CDR1 as MNHNS and CDR2 as SASEGT. The CDR3 consists of 14 residues. V lost 6 bases to trimming and J lost 3 bases; unmatched junction nucleotides: 6. CDR3 sequence: CASRAGDRVYEQYF. The CDR3 bases are TGTGCCAGCAGGGCTGGGGACAGGGTCTACGAGCAGTACTTC.

The chain couples TRBV7-8 to TRBJ1-2; D is ambiguous. This CDR3 has 17 residues. V was cut by 1 base and J by 3 bases, with 18 bases left in between. Germline CDR1 and CDR2: SGHVS and FQNEAQ. Here the CDR3 DNA reads TGTGCCAGCAGCTTAGAAGAGGGAAGGGTTAGTTACTATGGCTACACCTTC. The encoded protein is CASSLEEGRVSYYGYTF.

The chain joins TRBV7-9 to TRBJ2-5; 10 nucleotides align to TRBD2. Looked up from germline, CDR1 is SEHNR and CDR2 is FQNEAQ (reference sequence). V trimming: 4 bases; J trimming: 9 bases; junction bases outside the gene matches: 20. The CDR3 contains 18 residues. CDR3 residues: CASSSLRTASGGAGAQYF. In nucleotides, the CDR3 is TGTGCCAGCAGCTCCTTGAGGACGGCTAGCGGGGGAGCCGGGGCCCAGTACTTC.

This chain joins TRBV5-6 and TRBJ2-7; the D call may be TRBD1 or TRBD2 (6 bases each). CDR3 size: 12 residues. The V end was cut by 6 bases, the J end by 6 bases, with 13 bases between. Per the germline V gene, CDR1 is SGHDT and CDR2 is YYEEEE. CDR3 in amino acids: CASNRGGGEQYF. The CDR3 region has the DNA TGTGCCAGCAACAGAGGGGGAGGCGAGCAGTACTTC.

The count of this clone is one. The chain combines TRBV20-1 with TRBJ1-2; D call uncertain. Germline V CDR1 and CDR2: DFQATT, SNEGSKA (reference sequence). This CDR3 spans 9 amino acids. The V end lost 1 base, the J end lost 8 bases, and 2 bases lay between the germline ends. DNA of the CDR3: TGCAGTGCTAGAGGCGGCTACACCTTC. Its protein is CSARGGYTF.

This clone has only a few counts. The rearrangement links TRBV6-5 to TRBJ2-5; 8 nucleotides agree with TRBD1. V was pared by 3 bases and J by 1 base, with 4 bases of the junction left unmatched. This CDR3 has 15 residues. Per germline, CDR1 MNHEY and CDR2 SVGAGI. CDR3 sequence reads: CASSYPTGGQETQYF. CDR3 DNA sequence: TGTGCCAGCAGTTATCCCACAGGGGGCCAAGAGACCCAGTACTTC.

This clone occurred a few times. The gene calls are TRBV5-4 and TRBJ2-7; 8 bases map to TRBD2. Germline trimming cut 2 bases from V and 0 bases from J; bases unmatched to any gene: 4. The CDR3 extends over 15 amino acids. Germline CDR1 is SGHNT and CDR2 is YYREEE (reference sequence). CDR3 coding DNA: TGTGCCAGCAGCTTCGGGGGGGGCAGCTCCTACGAGCAGTACTTC. Protein sequence: CASSFGGGSSYEQYF.

The genes are TRBV5-4 and TRBJ2-1; either TRBD1 or TRBD2 may supply D (5 bases each). CDR3 length: 15 amino acids. V was shortened by 4 bases and J by 5 bases, with 16 bases between the two germline ends. Germline V gives CDR1 SGHNT, CDR2 YYREEE (reference sequence). CDR3 amino acids: CASSRWTGTNNEQFF. In DNA, the CDR3 is TGTGCCAGCAGCCGATGGACCGGGACCAACAATGAGCAGTTCTTC.

The genes are TRBV4-2 and TRBJ2-6; D is possibly TRBD2 (5 bases). CDR3 length: 20 amino acids. Per germline, CDR1 LGHNA and CDR2 YNFKEQ. V lost 1 base to trimming and J lost 6 bases, with 25 bases between them. CDR3 sequence (DNA): TGTGCCAGCAGCCAAGCATTGAGACTCCGAGGGCAGGAAAAGGCCAACGTCCTGACTTTC. It specifies CASSQALRLRGQEKANVLTF.